A selection of T cell receptor beta chains follows, all from one sample in a study of shared clonotypes between healthy human individuals. Using immunoSEQ multiplex PCR, the repertoire was profiled, and TCRdb retains in-frame clones only, with some absent. Among approximately 110,000 clones, about 66% were seen once, and the ten largest hold around 26%. Sequenced input: memory CD8+ T cells sorted from blood. The origin of the receptors is a woman aged 25 to 45 in good health. The CDR3 runs from the conserved cysteine through the conserved F or W. D genes are given only for firm matches. For some rows the clone size is stated as once, few or many, or as a class when expanded; others skip it.

TGTGCCAGCAGCTTGGGGACAGGGATAACTGAAGCTTTCTTT,CASSLGTGITEAFF,TRBV5-6,TRBD1,TRBJ1-1,many
TGTGCCAGCAGACTAGCGGGATCGGGGGACCCAGACTTC,CASRLAGSGDPDF,TRBV7-6,TRBD2,TRBJ2-7,few
TGTGCCAGCAGCCTAGCAGGAGGTTCCGGGGAGCTGTTTTTT,CASSLAGGSGELFF,TRBV6-4,NA,TRBJ2-2,NA
TGTGCCAGCAGTGACAGGCTCTCCTACGAGCAGTACTTC,CASSDRLSYEQYF,TRBV28,NA,TRBJ2-7,few
TGTGCCACCAGCAGGGTAATCACAGAGACCCAGTACTTC,CATSRVITETQYF,TRBV15,NA,TRBJ2-5,NA
TGTGCCAGCAGTGAGTCAGGGTACAATGGCTACACCTTC,CASSESGYNGYTF,TRBV6-1,NA,TRBJ1-2,NA
TGTGCCTGGAGAAACTCTGGATATGGCTACACCTTC,CAWRNSGYGYTF,TRBV30,NA,TRBJ1-2,few
TGTGCCAGCAGTTACACTGGACTAGTTAAAGGCGAGCAGTACTTC,CASSYTGLVKGEQYF,TRBV6-6,TRBD2,TRBJ2-7,once
TGTGCCAGCAGTTTATACCCTTATCGGGGAGGCCCCTACGAGCAGTACTTC,CASSLYPYRGGPYEQYF,TRBV28,NA,TRBJ2-7,NA
TGTGCCAGCAGCTTAGAACTAGACTCGGGCGAGCAGTACTTC,CASSLELDSGEQYF,TRBV7-9,NA,TRBJ2-7,few
TGTGCCAGCAGTGTCGGGGCAGGGGGCTTTAACTATGGCTACACCTTC,CASSVGAGGFNYGYTF,TRBV25-1,TRBD1,TRBJ1-2,few
TGTGCCAGCAGGAGGACAGGGGGGACGAATCAGCCCCAGCATTTT,CASRRTGGTNQPQHF,TRBV28,TRBD1,TRBJ1-5,many
TGTGCCAGCAGCTTAGGCCCGGGAAGCGGCACTGAAGCTTTCTTT,CASSLGPGSGTEAFF,TRBV13,NA,TRBJ1-1,NA
TGTGCCAGCAGTTTTCGTCCGGGACGGGTGGACGAGCAGTACTTC,CASSFRPGRVDEQYF,TRBV27,NA,TRBJ2-7,NA
TGTGCCAGCAGCTCCGGCAATGAGCCACCTTACGAGCAGTACTTC,CASSSGNEPPYEQYF,TRBV11-3,NA,TRBJ2-7,NA
TGTGCCAGCAGCCTCCAAGGGCCGCCGAACACTGAAGCTTTCTTT,CASSLQGPPNTEAFF,TRBV14,NA,TRBJ1-1,NA
TGTGCCAGCAGGCATTCACCCCTCCACTTT,CASRHSPLHF,TRBV28,NA,TRBJ1-6,once
TGCGCCAGCAGCCGTGACAGCGGAGCCTACAATGAGCAGTTCTTC,CASSRDSGAYNEQFF,TRBV5-1,NA,TRBJ2-1,NA
TGTGCCACCGGGCCCGGACTAGCGAGCCAAGAGACCCAGTACTTC,CATGPGLASQETQYF,TRBV15,TRBD2,TRBJ2-5,NA
TGCGCCAGCAGCTTAGCGGGAGCCTACAATGAGCAGTTCTTC,CASSLAGAYNEQFF,TRBV5-1,TRBD2,TRBJ2-1,NA
TGTGCCAGTAGTACCGGAGCCGATACGCAGTATTTT,CASSTGADTQYF,TRBV19,NA,TRBJ2-3,NA
TGTGCCAGCAGCTGGGACACTAACTATGGCTACACCTTC,CASSWDTNYGYTF,TRBV5-8,NA,TRBJ1-2,NA
TGTGCCAGCACTCCTCTAGCGGGCAGCTCCTACGAGCAGTACTTC,CASTPLAGSSYEQYF,TRBV6-1,TRBD2,TRBJ2-7,few
TGTGCCAGCAGTTACTCACTGTCTCACCACGAGCAGTACTTC,CASSYSLSHHEQYF,TRBV6-5,NA,TRBJ2-7,NA
TGTGCCAGCAGCGTAGCTTGGGGAACGGCTGAAGCTTTCTTT,CASSVAWGTAEAFF,TRBV9,NA,TRBJ1-1,many
TGTGCCAGCAGCTTAGAGAGAGGGGGCAGGGAGACCCAGTACTTC,CASSLERGGRETQYF,TRBV7-8,TRBD1,TRBJ2-5,many
TGTGCCAGCGCCCCGGGGGTTGAGGCCCACGAGCAGTACTTC,CASAPGVEAHEQYF,TRBV6-1,NA,TRBJ2-7,NA
TGTGCCAGTAGTACGAAAAGCGGGAGGCGCCCCTACGAGCAGTACTTC,CASSTKSGRRPYEQYF,TRBV19,TRBD2,TRBJ2-7,NA
TGTGCCAGCAGCCCCCCCGTGTTCGGGAGCGACTACGAGCAGTACTTC,CASSPPVFGSDYEQYF,TRBV7-9,NA,TRBJ2-7,many
TGTGCCAGCAGCTTAGAAGCCCCGATCATGCTATCCTACGAGCAGTACTTC,CASSLEAPIMLSYEQYF,TRBV7-9,NA,TRBJ2-7,NA
TGCGCCAGCAAGGGATCTCAGAGGGACGGGAACTATGGCTACACCTTC,CASKGSQRDGNYGYTF,TRBV4-1,NA,TRBJ1-2,medium-sized
TGTGCCAGCACCAACCAGGGGACGTCCGGGGAGACCCAGTACTTC,CASTNQGTSGETQYF,TRBV28,NA,TRBJ2-5,large
TGTGCCACCAGCAGAGATCCGAATGGCGGCCCCTACGAGCAGTACTTC,CATSRDPNGGPYEQYF,TRBV15,NA,TRBJ2-7,once
TGTGCCAGCAGTCCCGGAACCAATGAGCAGTTCTTC,CASSPGTNEQFF,TRBV6-5,NA,TRBJ2-1,NA
TGTGCCAGCAGCCAAGAACAGGCCTCGGGGAAGCCCCAGCATTTT,CASSQEQASGKPQHF,TRBV4-2,NA,TRBJ1-5,NA
TGTGCCAGCAGTGCGATCGGCTTGTACCAAGAGACCCAGTACTTC,CASSAIGLYQETQYF,TRBV2,NA,TRBJ2-5,NA
TGTGCCAGCAGTGAATTGGCCAATGAGCAGTTCTTC,CASSELANEQFF,TRBV25-1,NA,TRBJ2-1,few
TGTGCCAGCAGCCTTTCGGTAACCCGAGCCTACGAGCAGTACTTC,CASSLSVTRAYEQYF,TRBV5-6,NA,TRBJ2-7,NA
TGTGCCAGCAGCCCGGGACTAGCGGGGACTAATGAGCAGTTCTTC,CASSPGLAGTNEQFF,TRBV7-7,TRBD2,TRBJ2-1,NA
TGTGCCAGCAGTGTCCTATACAATGAGCAGTTCTTC,CASSVLYNEQFF,TRBV6-4,NA,TRBJ2-1,NA
TGTGCCAGCAGCCAGGACGGGACTAGCGTATCCTACGAGCAGTACTTC,CASSQDGTSVSYEQYF,TRBV7-9,TRBD2,TRBJ2-7,NA
TGCGCCAGCAGCCAGGCCGGGACAGGACCCTACGAGCAGTACTTC,CASSQAGTGPYEQYF,TRBV4-1,TRBD1,TRBJ2-7,many
TGTGCCAGCAGTGAGGCGACAGGGGGGGGCGCAGATACGCAGTATTTT,CASSEATGGGADTQYF,TRBV6-1,TRBD1,TRBJ2-3,once
TGTGCCAGCAGTGAACGGGGGACGGGTGTGGGCTATGGCTACACCTTC,CASSERGTGVGYGYTF,TRBV2,NA,TRBJ1-2,once
TGCAGCGCGACTAGCGGGAGTTCCGAGCAGTACTTC,CSATSGSSEQYF,TRBV29-1,TRBD2,TRBJ2-7,few
TGCAGCGTTGATCCCCTCGTGGATGGTCAGCCCCAGCATTTT,CSVDPLVDGQPQHF,TRBV29-1,NA,TRBJ1-5,NA